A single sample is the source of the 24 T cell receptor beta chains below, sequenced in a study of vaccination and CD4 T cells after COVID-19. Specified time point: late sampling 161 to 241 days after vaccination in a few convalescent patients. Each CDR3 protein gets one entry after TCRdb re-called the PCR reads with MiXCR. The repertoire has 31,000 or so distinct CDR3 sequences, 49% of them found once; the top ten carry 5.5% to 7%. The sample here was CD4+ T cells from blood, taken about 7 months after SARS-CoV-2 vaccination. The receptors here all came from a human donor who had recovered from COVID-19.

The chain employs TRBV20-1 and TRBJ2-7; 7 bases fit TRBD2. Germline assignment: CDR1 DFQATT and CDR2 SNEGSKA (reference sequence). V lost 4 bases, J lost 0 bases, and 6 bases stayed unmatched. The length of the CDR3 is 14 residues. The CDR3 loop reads CSAIPSGYSYEQYF. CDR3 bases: TGCAGTGCTATCCCTAGCGGATACTCCTACGAGCAGTACTTC.

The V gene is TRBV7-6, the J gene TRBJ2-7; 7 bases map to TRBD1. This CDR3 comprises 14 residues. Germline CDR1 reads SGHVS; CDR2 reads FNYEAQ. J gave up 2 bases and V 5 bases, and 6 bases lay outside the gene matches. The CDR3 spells CASSHRQGAYEQYF. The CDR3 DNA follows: TGTGCCAGCAGCCACCGACAGGGTGCCTACGAGCAGTACTTC.

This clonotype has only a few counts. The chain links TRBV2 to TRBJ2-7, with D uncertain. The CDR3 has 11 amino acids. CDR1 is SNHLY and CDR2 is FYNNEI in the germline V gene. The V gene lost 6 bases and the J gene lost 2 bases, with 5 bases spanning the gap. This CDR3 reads CASRMTYEQYF. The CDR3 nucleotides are TGTGCCAGCAGGATGACCTACGAGCAGTACTTC.

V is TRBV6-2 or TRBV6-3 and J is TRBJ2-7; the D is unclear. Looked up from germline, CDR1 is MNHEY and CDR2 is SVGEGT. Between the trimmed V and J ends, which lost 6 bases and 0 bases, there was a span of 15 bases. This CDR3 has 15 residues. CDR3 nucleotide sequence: TGTGCCAGCAGCTCGAGGACGACTTACTCCTACGAGCAGTACTTC. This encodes CASSSRTTYSYEQYF.

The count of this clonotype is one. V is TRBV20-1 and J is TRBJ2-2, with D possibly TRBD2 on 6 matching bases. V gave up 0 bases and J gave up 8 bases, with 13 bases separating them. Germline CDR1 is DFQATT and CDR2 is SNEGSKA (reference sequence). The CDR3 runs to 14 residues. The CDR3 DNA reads TGCAGTGCTAGAGATCCAAGGAGGGATGGGGAGCTGTTTTTT. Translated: CSARDPRRDGELFF.

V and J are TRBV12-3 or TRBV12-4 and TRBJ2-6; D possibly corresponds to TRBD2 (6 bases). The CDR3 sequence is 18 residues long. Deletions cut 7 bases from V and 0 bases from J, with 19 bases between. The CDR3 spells CASKEYGAGYSGANVLTF. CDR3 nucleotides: TGTGCCAGCAAGGAATATGGGGCGGGATACTCTGGGGCCAACGTCCTGACTTTC.

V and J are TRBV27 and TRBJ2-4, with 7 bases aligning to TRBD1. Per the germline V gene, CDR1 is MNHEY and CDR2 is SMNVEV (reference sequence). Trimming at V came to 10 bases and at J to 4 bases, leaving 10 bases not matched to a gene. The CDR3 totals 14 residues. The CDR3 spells CATILTGSKNIQYF. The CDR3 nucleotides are TGTGCCACCATATTGACAGGGAGTAAAAACATTCAGTACTTC.

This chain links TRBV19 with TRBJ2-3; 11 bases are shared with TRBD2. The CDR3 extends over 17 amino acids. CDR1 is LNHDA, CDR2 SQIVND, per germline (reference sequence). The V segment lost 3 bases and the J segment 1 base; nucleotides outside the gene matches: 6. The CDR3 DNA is TGTGCCAGTAGTATTTTAGCGGGAGGGCCCGGCACAGATACGCAGTATTTT. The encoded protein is CASSILAGGPGTDTQYF.

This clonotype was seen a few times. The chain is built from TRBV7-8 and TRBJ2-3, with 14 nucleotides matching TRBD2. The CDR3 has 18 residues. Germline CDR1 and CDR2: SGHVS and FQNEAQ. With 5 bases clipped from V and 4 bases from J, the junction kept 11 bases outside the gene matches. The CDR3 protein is CASSKGVGLAGVADTQYF. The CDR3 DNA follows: TGTGCCAGCAGCAAGGGGGTGGGACTAGCGGGAGTCGCAGATACGCAGTATTTT.

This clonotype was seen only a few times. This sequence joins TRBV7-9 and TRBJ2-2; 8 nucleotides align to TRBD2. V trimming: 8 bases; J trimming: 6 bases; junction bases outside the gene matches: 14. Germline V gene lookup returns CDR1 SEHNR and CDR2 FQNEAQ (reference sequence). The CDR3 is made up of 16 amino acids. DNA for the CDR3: TGTGCCAGCCCAGAGGGGGGGACTAGTTTCCCCGGGGAGCTGTTTTTT. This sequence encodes CASPEGGTSFPGELFF.

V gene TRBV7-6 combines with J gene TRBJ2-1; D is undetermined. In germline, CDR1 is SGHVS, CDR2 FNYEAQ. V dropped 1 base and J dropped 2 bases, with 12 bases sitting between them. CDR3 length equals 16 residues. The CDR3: CASSLVSALPYNEQFF. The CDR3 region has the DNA TGTGCCAGCAGCTTAGTCTCTGCCCTCCCCTACAATGAGCAGTTCTTC. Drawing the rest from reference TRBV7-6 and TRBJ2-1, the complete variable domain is GAGVSQSPRYKVTKRGQDVALRCDPISGHVSLYWYRQALGQGPEFLTYFNYEAQQDKSGLPNDRFSAERPEGSISTLTIQRTEQRDSAMYRCASSLVSALPYNEQFFGPGTRLTVL.

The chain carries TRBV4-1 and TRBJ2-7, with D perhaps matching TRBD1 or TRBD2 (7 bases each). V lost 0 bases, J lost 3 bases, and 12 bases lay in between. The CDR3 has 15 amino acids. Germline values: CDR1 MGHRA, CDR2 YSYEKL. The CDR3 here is CASSQDPGGGYEQYF. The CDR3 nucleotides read TGCGCCAGCAGCCAAGACCCAGGGGGGGGCTACGAGCAGTACTTC.

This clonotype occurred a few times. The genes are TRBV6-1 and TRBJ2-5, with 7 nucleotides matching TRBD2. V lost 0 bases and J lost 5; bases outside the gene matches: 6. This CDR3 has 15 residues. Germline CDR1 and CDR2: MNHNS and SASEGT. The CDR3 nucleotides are TGTGCCAGCAGTGAAGCGCGCGGGAGAGGCGAGACCCAGTACTTC. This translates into CASSEARGRGETQYF.

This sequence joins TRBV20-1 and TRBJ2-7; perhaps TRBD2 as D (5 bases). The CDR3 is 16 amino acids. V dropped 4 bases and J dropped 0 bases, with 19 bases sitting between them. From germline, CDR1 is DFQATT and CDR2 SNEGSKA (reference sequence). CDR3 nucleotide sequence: TGCAGTGCTACTGATAGTGAGCGGAGTATCTCCTACGAGCAGTACTTC. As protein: CSATDSERSISYEQYF.

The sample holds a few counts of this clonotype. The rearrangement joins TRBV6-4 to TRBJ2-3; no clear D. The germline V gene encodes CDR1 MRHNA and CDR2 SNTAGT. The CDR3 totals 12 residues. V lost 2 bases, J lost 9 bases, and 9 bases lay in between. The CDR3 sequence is CASSDGETTQYF. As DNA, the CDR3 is TGTGCCAGCAGTGACGGGGAAACAACGCAGTATTTT.

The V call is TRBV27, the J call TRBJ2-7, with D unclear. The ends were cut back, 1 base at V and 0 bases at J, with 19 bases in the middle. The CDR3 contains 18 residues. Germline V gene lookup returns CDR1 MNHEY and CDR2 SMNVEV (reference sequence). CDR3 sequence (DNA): TGTGCCAGCAGTTTATTCGCCAATACAGTCTCCCTCTCCTACGAGCAGTACTTC. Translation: CASSLFANTVSLSYEQYF.

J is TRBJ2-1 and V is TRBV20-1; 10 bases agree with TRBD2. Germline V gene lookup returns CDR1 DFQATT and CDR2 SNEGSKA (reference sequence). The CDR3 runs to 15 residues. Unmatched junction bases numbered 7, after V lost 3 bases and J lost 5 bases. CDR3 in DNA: TGCAGTGCTAGGGTACTAGCGGGACAAAACAATGAGCAGTTCTTC. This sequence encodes CSARVLAGQNNEQFF.

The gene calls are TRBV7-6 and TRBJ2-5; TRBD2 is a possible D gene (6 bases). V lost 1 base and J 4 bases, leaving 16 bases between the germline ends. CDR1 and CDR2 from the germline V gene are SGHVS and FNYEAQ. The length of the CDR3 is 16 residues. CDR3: CASSLVVREAPETQYF. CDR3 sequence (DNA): TGTGCCAGCAGCTTAGTTGTCAGGGAGGCTCCAGAGACCCAGTACTTC. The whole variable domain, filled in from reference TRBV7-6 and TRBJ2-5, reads GAGVSQSPRYKVTKRGQDVALRCDPISGHVSLYWYRQALGQGPEFLTYFNYEAQQDKSGLPNDRFSAERPEGSISTLTIQRTEQRDSAMYRCASSLVVREAPETQYFGPGTRLLVL.

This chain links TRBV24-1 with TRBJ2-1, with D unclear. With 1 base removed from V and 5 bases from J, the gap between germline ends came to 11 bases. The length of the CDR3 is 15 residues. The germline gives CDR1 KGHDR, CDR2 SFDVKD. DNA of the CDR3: TGTGCCACCAGTGATTTCCTGGTAGCACACAATGAGCAGTTCTTC. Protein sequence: CATSDFLVAHNEQFF.

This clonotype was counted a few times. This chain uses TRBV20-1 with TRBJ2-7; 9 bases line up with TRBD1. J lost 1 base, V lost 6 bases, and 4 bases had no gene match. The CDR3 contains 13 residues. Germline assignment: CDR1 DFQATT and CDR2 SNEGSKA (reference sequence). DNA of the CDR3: TGCAGTGCCAGGACAGGGGAGTCCTACGAGCAGTACTTC. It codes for CSARTGESYEQYF.

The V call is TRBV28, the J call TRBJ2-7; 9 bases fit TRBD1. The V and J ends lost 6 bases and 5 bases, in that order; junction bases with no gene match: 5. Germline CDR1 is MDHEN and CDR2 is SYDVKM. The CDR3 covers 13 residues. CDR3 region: CASSRQGVHEQYF. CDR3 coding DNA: TGTGCCAGCAGCCGACAGGGGGTCCACGAGCAGTACTTC.

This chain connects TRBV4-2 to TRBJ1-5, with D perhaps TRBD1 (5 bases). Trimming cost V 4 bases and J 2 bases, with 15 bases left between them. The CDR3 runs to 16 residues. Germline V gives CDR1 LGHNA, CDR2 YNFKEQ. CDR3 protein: CASSLLGGSGNQPQHF. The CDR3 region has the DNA TGTGCCAGCAGCCTCCTCGGGGGATCGGGCAATCAGCCCCAGCATTTT.

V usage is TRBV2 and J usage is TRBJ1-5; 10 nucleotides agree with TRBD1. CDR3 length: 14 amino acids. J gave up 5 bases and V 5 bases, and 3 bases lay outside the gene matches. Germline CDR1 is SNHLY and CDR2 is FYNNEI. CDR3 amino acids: CASSTTGGYQPQHF. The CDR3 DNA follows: TGTGCCAGCAGTACGACAGGGGGCTATCAGCCCCAGCATTTT.

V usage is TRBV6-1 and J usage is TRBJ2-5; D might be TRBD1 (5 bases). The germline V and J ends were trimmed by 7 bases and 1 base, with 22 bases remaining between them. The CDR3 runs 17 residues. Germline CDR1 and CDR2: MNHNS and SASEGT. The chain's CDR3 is CASTSGGLSRGQETQYF. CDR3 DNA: TGTGCCAGCACTTCGGGCGGTTTAAGTAGGGGCCAAGAGACCCAGTACTTC.